This note documents a single T cell receptor (beta chain) sequence. There are a few counts of this clone. Its antigen target is currently unknown. No base-level quality is on record; no much larger clone is a single base apart. A single peripheral blood draw of about 120 mL on average was collected from each donor into heparinised tubes. A BD FACSAria II was used to sort naive, central memory, regulatory and stem cell-like memory CD4+ T cells with a panel that included CD45RO, CCR7, CD25, CD127, CD95 and CD27. All sorted populations exceeded 95% purity. Right away, PBMCs were isolated by Lymphoprep density gradient centrifugation and were stained directly, with no culture step. To minimize batch effects, samples were stained and sorted in pairs, one healthy donor with one patient per experiment. The sample belongs to a study of beta chain features in type 1 diabetes (dated by TCRdb to 2016 to 2019). Study-wide context: Mean age, gender distribution, total cell number and subset yield did not differ between patients and healthy donors. Across all samples, almost 110 million sorted cells were examined, and cell number per subset correlated strongly with RNA yield. In the study, TCRB repertoires of sorted circulating CD4+ T cell subsets from recently diagnosed type 1 diabetes patients were compared with those of matched healthy donors. Naive and central memory subsets were obtained from all 28 donors, but regulatory and stem cell-like memory subsets were isolated from only 8 patients and roughly eight healthy donors. Paper-wide results and their limitations: Type 1 diabetes patients showed a moderate but significant shortening of TCRB CDR3 length in all four CD4+ subsets. Naive, central memory and regulatory TCRB repertoires appeared to be more alike among patients than among healthy donors. HLA sub-analyses involved small numbers of individuals, so any influence of HLA type on TCRB rearrangement remained unresolved. Patients with type 1 diabetes made fewer insertions and deleted more nucleotides at VDJ recombination sites, implying thymic rearrangement abnormalities. PCR may preferentially amplify shorter templates, but because patient and control samples were amplified and corrected together, any resulting skew would affect both groups equally. Because cDNA was sequenced instead of genomic DNA, activated cells with high expression could be over-represented, although the groups did not differ in activation or CD3 levels.

All of the isolated RNA was reverse transcribed with the High Capacity cDNA Reverse Transcription Kit, so expressed TCRB transcripts were sequenced. Deep immunoSEQ sequencing was performed on naive, central memory and regulatory T cell samples, with an average of around 3.5 million total reads per sample. After sorted cells were lysed in RLT buffer, RNA was extracted with DNase-treated RNeasy Micro or Mini kits, with the choice depending on cell number. To prevent cross-contamination, each cell subset was processed individually, whereas patient and healthy donor samples were processed jointly. The immunoSEQ multiplex PCR was used to amplify TCRB sequences from cDNA, yielding 87-bp fragments that span the CDR3 region. Sequencing of the amplicons was performed on the Illumina HiSeq platform. Regarding the original processing steps: Synthetic template baselines were used to correct PCR bias computationally, reads within Hamming distance 2 were collapsed together, and singletons that could not be merged were discarded. Reads were aligned against IMGT so that V, D and J genes, CDR3 length and insertions or deletions at six rearrangement sites could be assigned. Within each subset, clonotype counts were normalized to sorted cell number, and only after that were true diversity and Gini coefficients computed with the tcR R package. The overlap coefficient, calculated on TCRB nucleotide sequences, was used to measure repertoire sharing. Out-of-frame TCRB sequences from naive cells were analyzed as a proxy for the pre-selection repertoire. What TCRdb holds here is the immuneACCESS table cut down to in-frame rearrangements. Part of the clones is not present; checked against another copy, under half of the missing clones reflect an unresolved V gene, and the others are unexplained. V, J and clone size are those of that table, while D and trimming were read from the DNA. The sample data list around 240,000 clones, and over 8.5% of these were observed just once. 0.03% to 0.04% of the sample comes from the top ten.

Sequencing was carried out using naive CD4+ T cells from blood. Read against the paper, the sample's cell subset or site label means: true naive CD4+ T cells. The clonotype originates from a woman aged 18-29 years in good health.

The nucleotide sequence is given as TGTGCCAGCAGTGAAGCTGGACAGATTGACGAGCAGTACTTC. Translated, it gives CASSEAGQIDEQYF. The rearranged segments are TRBV2 and TRBJ2-7, with TRBD1 perhaps the D gene, on 6 matching bases. The trim is 0 bases for V and 5 bases for J, with a gap of 11 bases between the germline ends. Sequences SNHLY (CDR1) and FYNNEI (CDR2) are obtained from the germline V gene. Taken from cysteine to phenylalanine, the CDR3 has 14 residues. CDR3 DNA is the only sequence kept; it has 42 bases, read in frame from the first base.